This T cell receptor beta chain was recorded in a study of blood T cells in healthy people across ages (dated by TCRdb to the mid-2010s). Background for the entire study: In model experiments, roughly one uniquely barcoded TCR beta cDNA molecule per two T cells was captured by template switching. The study measured age-related changes in TCR beta repertoire diversity using deep sequencing normalized with unique cDNA molecular identifiers. The donors were split into four age groups: young (average around 15 years), middle-aged (roughly 40), aged (over 55) and long-lived (about 82). Donors of different ages were randomly distributed across sequencing lanes to avoid experimental bias. The study analyzed two additional independent replicas of 1 million unique cDNA reads from the same blood draw for two donors, one aged 18 to 30 and one aged 80 or older.

For this chain, trimming is 3 bases at the V end and 2 bases at the J end, and the number of junction bases without a gene match is 5. Spanning cysteine to phenylalanine, the CDR3 consists of 17 amino acids. Solely the CDR3 DNA is kept, with 51 bases framed from the first base. The germline V gene sets CDR1 to MGHRA and CDR2 to YSYEKL. The library was prepared using 5' RACE. TCRdb records Illumina HiSeq 2500 as the sequencer. A second PCR of about 6 to 12 cycles was run with a J-beta primer mix and a sample-barcoded 5' primer. A unique molecular identifier was introduced onto each TCR beta cDNA molecule by a template-switch 5' adaptor carrying 12 random nucleotides. At least 2.5 million CDR3-containing paired-end reads were obtained from each sample. First-strand cDNA synthesis was performed from all RNA using the Mint cDNA synthesis kit, with priming by a TRBC-specific oligonucleotide. Following uracil-DNA glycosylase treatment, all cDNA underwent a first 18-cycle PCR with the universal primers M1SS and BC2_uni_R. Regarding the original processing steps: For normalization, 1 million high-quality reads, each with a distinct molecular identifier, were randomly selected from each sample. Reads sharing molecular identifiers were discarded rather than binned into consensus sequences. MiTCR, run with a Q25 quality threshold and the strictest error-elimination algorithm, handled CDR3 identification, clonotype clustering and error correction. A nonparametric unseen species model using Euler transformation provided a lower-bound estimate of total TCR beta diversity. In TCRdb, the public reads were trimmed at Q25 with fastp and aligned with MiXCR, with productive beta chains retained. CDR3 protein duplicates are merged, each entry listing the most common genes and DNA. V and J calls and clone size were set by TCRdb, not the authors. Within this sample are approximately 1.5 million distinct CDR3 sequences, with 35% to 45% of them counted one time only. The ten largest account for more than 4% of the sample.

This clonotype was detected only a few times. Its antigen remains unidentified. There are no base qualities to consult, and no much larger clone falls within one base. Systemically healthy Caucasian individuals from Russia, some 36 in total and aged about 6 to 95 years, were included as donors. Roughly 10 milliliters of peripheral blood were drawn from each donor into EDTA-treated Vacutainer tubes. Ficoll-Paque density-gradient centrifugation was used to isolate PBMCs, with at least 6.5 million per sample. Total RNA, at least 5 micrograms per sample, was extracted from PBMCs with Trizol reagent. Naive CD45RAhigh/CD27high T cell percentages were measured by flow cytometry on a PBMC aliquot from every donor. The full study reports these points: Observed TCR beta diversity per million T cells fell roughly linearly with age, and a significant reduction was already apparent by age roughly 40. Total diversity estimates from one million sequenced T cells were considered lower bounds and underestimates. Since profiling was done on bulk unsorted PBMCs, naive and antigen-experienced compartments could not be conclusively compared. Compared with the aged group, the long-lived group had more naive CD4+ T cells, fewer expanded clones and increased TCR diversity, suggesting age selection. There was a strong correlation between observed TCR beta diversity and the percentage of naive T cells measured by flow cytometry. Donor CMV infection status was unknown, potentially confounding age-related changes in expanded clonotypes.

The sequence derives from a woman in her late teens or twenties in good health. Sequencing used blood. Recombination connected TRBV4-1 to TRBJ2-1, and 12 bases in between align with TRBD2. Here the CDR3 is given as CASSQPSSGRAYNEQFF. The nucleotide sequence is given as TGCGCCAGCAGCCAGCCTTCTAGCGGGAGGGCCTACAATGAGCAGTTCTTC.